This is a list of T cell receptor beta chains from one sample in a study of blood T cell repertoires in COVID-19. Repertoires were generated with immunoSEQ multiplex PCR, while TCRdb's copy carries only in-frame clones and drops some. This table holds about 170,000 clones, approximately 81% found once. Sequences were obtained from peripheral blood. The receptors here all came from a woman aged 70-85 years with COVID-19, enrolled during active disease. CDR3s include the opening cysteine and the closing phenylalanine or tryptophan. Fields, in order: D gene, J gene, V gene, clone size, CDR3 protein, CDR3 DNA. The D gene is left open where the match is weak. Some rows have no size entry. The others give once, few or many, or a class for an expanded clone.

TRBD2	TRBJ2-1	TRBV18	-	CASSPLGTSGNREQFF	TGTGCCAGCTCACCACTCGGGACTAGCGGGAATCGAGAGCAGTTCTTC
-	TRBJ2-5	TRBV18	once	CASSPGGSETQYF	TGTGCCAGCTCACCCGGGGGATCCGAGACCCAGTACTTC
TRBD1	TRBJ1-5	TRBV9	-	CASSLTGGSNQPQHF	TGTGCCAGCAGCCTCACAGGGGGTAGCAATCAGCCCCAGCATTTT
-	TRBJ2-1	TRBV7-2	-	CASSLVAGSSYNEQFF	TGTGCCAGCAGCTTAGTGGCAGGCAGTTCCTACAATGAGCAGTTCTTC
TRBD2	TRBJ2-1	TRBV30	-	CAWSVGLAGGYNEQFF	TGTGCCTGGAGTGTAGGGCTAGCGGGAGGGTACAATGAGCAGTTCTTC
-	TRBJ2-5	TRBV30	-	CAWSPPGSWGETQYF	TGTGCCTGGAGTCCCCCAGGGTCCTGGGGAGAGACCCAGTACTTC
TRBD1	TRBJ2-5	TRBV7-2	-	CASSLQRGPQETQYF	TGTGCCAGCAGCTTACAGAGGGGGCCGCAAGAGACCCAGTACTTC
-	TRBJ1-1	TRBV7-8	-	CASSKQENTEAFF	TGTGCCAGCAGTAAACAGGAGAACACTGAAGCTTTCTTT
TRBD2	TRBJ2-7	TRBV30	-	CAWSRTSGYSYEQYF	TGTGCCTGGAGTCGGACTAGCGGGTACTCCTACGAGCAGTACTTC
-	TRBJ1-1	TRBV7-2	few	CASSLALTGRPEAFF	TGTGCCAGCAGCTTAGCGCTTACGGGGAGGCCTGAAGCTTTCTTT
-	TRBJ1-5	TRBV2	-	CARCYAARPGQPQHF	TGTGCCCGCTGTTATGCGGCACGACCCGGTCAGCCCCAGCATTTT
-	TRBJ1-1	TRBV10-1	-	CASSSGNTEAFF	TGCGCCAGCAGTTCAGGGAACACTGAAGCTTTCTTT
TRBD1	TRBJ1-1	TRBV30	-	CAWSGTGGRDTEAFF	TGTGCCTGGAGTGGCACAGGGGGGCGCGACACTGAAGCTTTCTTT
TRBD1	TRBJ2-5	TRBV11-2	-	CASSPQRVNRDRGGQTQYF	TGTGCCAGCAGCCCACAAAGGGTGAACCGGGACAGGGGTGGGCAGACCCAGTACTTC
TRBD1	TRBJ1-2	TRBV5-6	once	CASSLGDRRNYGYTF	TGTGCCAGCAGCTTGGGGGACAGGCGTAACTATGGCTACACCTTC
-	TRBJ1-1	TRBV13	-	CASSFDGGEAFF	TGTGCCAGCAGCTTTGACGGGGGGGAAGCTTTCTTT
TRBD1	TRBJ2-7	TRBV19	-	CASSIQKGTGHYEQYF	TGTGCCAGTAGTATCCAGAAAGGGACAGGCCACTACGAGCAGTACTTC
TRBD2	TRBJ2-5	TRBV15	-	CATSRDLGLAVQETQYF	TGTGCCACCAGCAGAGATCTTGGACTAGCGGTTCAAGAGACCCAGTACTTC
-	TRBJ1-1	TRBV5-1	-	CASSFAGKRTEAFF	TGCGCCAGCAGCTTTGCAGGGAAAAGGACCGAAGCTTTCTTT
-	TRBJ1-1	TRBV5-1	-	CASRRERVEDTEAFF	TGCGCCAGCAGAAGGGAGAGGGTCGAAGACACTGAAGCTTTCTTT
-	TRBJ1-6	TRBV10-3	-	CAIGETSYSPLHF	TGTGCCATCGGGGAGACCTCTTACTCACCCCTCCACTTT
-	TRBJ1-1	TRBV29-1	-	CSTYRNTEAFF	TGCAGCACATACCGGAACACTGAAGCTTTCTTT
-	TRBJ2-5	TRBV5-1	-	CASSLSPQETQYF	TGCGCCAGCAGTCTAAGCCCCCAAGAGACCCAGTACTTC
TRBD2	TRBJ2-5	TRBV5-4	-	CASSLVGGRGETQYF	TGTGCCAGCAGCTTGGTGGGCGGGAGAGGGGAGACCCAGTACTTC
-	TRBJ1-2	TRBV9	-	CASSAVRGYYGYTF	TGTGCCAGCAGCGCAGTGCGGGGATACTATGGCTACACCTTC
TRBD2	TRBJ2-7	TRBV5-1	-	CASSFLGLAGPGEQYF	TGCGCCAGCAGCTTCCTAGGGCTAGCGGGACCAGGAGAGCAGTACTTC
TRBD1	TRBJ1-5	TRBV27	-	CASSSGTGRVGSNQPQHF	TGTGCCAGCAGTTCCGGGACAGGGCGGGTTGGGAGCAATCAGCCCCAGCATTTT
TRBD1	TRBJ2-2	TRBV7-9	-	CASSTRTGNTGELFF	TGTGCCAGCAGCACGCGGACAGGAAACACCGGGGAGCTGTTTTTT
-	TRBJ2-1	TRBV7-2	-	CASSSPLIRRQFF	TGTGCCAGCAGCTCCCCCCTAATCCGGAGGCAGTTCTTC
TRBD2	TRBJ2-3	TRBV2	-	CASRGGREEGRAQYF	TGTGCCAGCCGCGGGGGGCGGGAGGAAGGGAGAGCGCAGTATTTT